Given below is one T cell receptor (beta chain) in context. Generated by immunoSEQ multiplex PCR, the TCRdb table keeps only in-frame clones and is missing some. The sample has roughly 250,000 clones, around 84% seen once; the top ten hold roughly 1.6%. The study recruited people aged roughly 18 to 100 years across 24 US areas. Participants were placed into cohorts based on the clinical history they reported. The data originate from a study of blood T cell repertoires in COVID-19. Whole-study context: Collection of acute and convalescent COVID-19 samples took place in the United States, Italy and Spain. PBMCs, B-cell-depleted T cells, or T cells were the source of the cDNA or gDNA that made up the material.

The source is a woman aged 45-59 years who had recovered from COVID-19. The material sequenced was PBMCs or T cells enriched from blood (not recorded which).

The CDR3 sequence: CASSFWQGHEQYF. The CDR3 DNA reads as TGTGCCAGCAGTTTCTGGCAGGGGCACGAGCAGTACTTC. The chain couples TRBV28 to TRBJ2-7, with D maybe TRBD1 (6 bases). The CDR3 covers 13 residues. Germline V CDR1 and CDR2: MDHEN, SYDVKM. Trimming left V 3 bases short and J 5 bases short, with 11 bases between.